Here is one TCR beta chain with its context. These data come from a study of blood T cell repertoires in COVID-19. Produced via immunoSEQ multiplex PCR; TCRdb's table is partial and in-frame only. This table holds some 70,000 clones, roughly 79% found once. V lost 1 base, J lost 2 bases, and 12 bases lay in between. The CDR3 runs to 15 residues. Germline CDR1 reads MNHEY; CDR2 reads SMNVEV (reference sequence). Sequencing input: peripheral blood. The V and J genes are TRBV27 and TRBJ2-7; TRBD2 is a possible D gene (7 bases). This clonotype originated in a woman in her sixties or seventies with acute or convalescent COVID-19. The CDR3, as DNA: TGTGCCAGCAGTTTATTAGGGGGGGGTCCCTACGAGCAGTACTTC. The encoded protein is CASSLLGGGPYEQYF.